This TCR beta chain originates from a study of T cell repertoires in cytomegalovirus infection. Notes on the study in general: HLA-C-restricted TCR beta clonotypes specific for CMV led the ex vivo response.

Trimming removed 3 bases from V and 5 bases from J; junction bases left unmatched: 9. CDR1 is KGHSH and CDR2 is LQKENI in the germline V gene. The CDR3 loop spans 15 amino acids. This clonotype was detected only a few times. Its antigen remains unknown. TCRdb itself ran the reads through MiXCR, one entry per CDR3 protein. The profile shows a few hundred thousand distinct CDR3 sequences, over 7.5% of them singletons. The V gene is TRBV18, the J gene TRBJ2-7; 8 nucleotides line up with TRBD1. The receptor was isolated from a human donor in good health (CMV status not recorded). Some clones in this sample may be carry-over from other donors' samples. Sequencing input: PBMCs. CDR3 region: CASSPSAAGGDEQYF. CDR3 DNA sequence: TGTGCCAGCTCACCCTCGGCGGCAGGGGGCGACGAGCAGTACTTC.